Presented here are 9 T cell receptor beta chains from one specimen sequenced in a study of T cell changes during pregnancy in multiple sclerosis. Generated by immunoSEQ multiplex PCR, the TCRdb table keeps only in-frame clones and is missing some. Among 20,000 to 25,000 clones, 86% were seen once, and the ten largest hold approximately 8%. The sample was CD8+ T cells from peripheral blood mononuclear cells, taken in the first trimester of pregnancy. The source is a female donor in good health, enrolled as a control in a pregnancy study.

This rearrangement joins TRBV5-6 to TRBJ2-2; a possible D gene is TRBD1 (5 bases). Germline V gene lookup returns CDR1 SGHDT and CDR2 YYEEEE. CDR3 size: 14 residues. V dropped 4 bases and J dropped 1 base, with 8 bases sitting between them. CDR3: CASSPTVNTGELFF. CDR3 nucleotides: TGTGCCAGCAGCCCGACAGTGAACACCGGGGAGCTGTTTTTT.

The CDR3 here is CAWSVTQGDDEQFF. In nucleotides, the CDR3 is TGTGCCTGGAGTGTCACACAGGGGGACGATGAGCAGTTCTTC. This sequence joins TRBV30 and TRBJ2-1; 8 bases map to TRBD1. Germline V gene sequence: CDR1 GTSNPN, CDR2 SVGIG (reference sequence). Unmatched junction bases numbered 6, after V lost 0 bases and J lost 8 bases. The CDR3 has 14 residues.

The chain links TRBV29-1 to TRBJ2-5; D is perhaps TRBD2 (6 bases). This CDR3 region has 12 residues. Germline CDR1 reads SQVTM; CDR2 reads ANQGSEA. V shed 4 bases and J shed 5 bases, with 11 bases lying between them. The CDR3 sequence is CSVAPGGETQYF. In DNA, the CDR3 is TGCAGCGTTGCACCCGGAGGGGAGACCCAGTACTTC.

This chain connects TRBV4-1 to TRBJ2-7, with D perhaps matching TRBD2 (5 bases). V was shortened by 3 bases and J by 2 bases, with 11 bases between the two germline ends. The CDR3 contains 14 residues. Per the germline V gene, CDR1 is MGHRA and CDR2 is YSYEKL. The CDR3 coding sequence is TGCGCCAGCAGCCACGGGGTACCGACCTACGAGCAGTACTTC. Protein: CASSHGVPTYEQYF.

CDR3 DNA sequence: TGTGCCAGCAGTTTATCGACAGTCTACGAGCAGTACTTC. Its translation is CASSLSTVYEQYF. V usage is TRBV27 and J usage is TRBJ2-7; D might be TRBD1 (5 bases). This CDR3 contains 13 residues. Looked up from germline, CDR1 is MNHEY and CDR2 is SMNVEV (reference sequence). V was pared by 0 bases and J by 3 bases, with 6 bases between.

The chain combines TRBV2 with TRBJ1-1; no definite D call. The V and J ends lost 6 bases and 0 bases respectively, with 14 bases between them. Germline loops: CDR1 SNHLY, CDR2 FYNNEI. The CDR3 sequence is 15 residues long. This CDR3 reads CASREQITMNTEAFF. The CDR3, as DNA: TGTGCCAGCAGGGAACAGATAACCATGAACACTGAAGCTTTCTTT. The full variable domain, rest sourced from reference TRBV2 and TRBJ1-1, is EPEVTQTPSHQVTQMGQEVILRCVPISNHLYFYWYRQILGQKVEFLVSFYNNEISEKSEIFDDQFSVERPDGSNFTLKIRSTKLEDSAMYFCASREQITMNTEAFFGQGTRLTVV.

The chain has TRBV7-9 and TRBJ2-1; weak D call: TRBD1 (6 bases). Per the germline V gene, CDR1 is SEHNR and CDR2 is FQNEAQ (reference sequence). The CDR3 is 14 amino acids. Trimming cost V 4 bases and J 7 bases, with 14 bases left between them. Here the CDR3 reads CASSSGVEQNEQFF. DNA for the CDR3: TGTGCCAGCAGCTCAGGGGTGGAACAGAATGAGCAGTTCTTC. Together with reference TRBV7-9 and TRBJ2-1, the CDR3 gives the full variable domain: DTGVSQNPRHKITKRGQNVTFRCDPISEHNRLYWYRQTLGQGPEFLTYFQNEAQLEKSRLLSDRFSAERPKGSFSTLEIQRTEQGDSAMYLCASSSGVEQNEQFFGPGTRLTVL.

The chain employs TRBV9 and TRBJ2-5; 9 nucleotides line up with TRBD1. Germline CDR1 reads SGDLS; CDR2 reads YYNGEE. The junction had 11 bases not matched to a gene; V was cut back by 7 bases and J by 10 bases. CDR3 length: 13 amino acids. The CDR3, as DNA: TGTGCCAGCTCCCTAGGGGACAGGGATATCCAGTACTTC. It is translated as CASSLGDRDIQYF.

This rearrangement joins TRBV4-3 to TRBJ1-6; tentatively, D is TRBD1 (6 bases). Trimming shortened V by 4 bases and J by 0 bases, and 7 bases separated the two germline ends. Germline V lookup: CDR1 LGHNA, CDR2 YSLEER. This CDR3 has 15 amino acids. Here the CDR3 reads CASSPDSSYNSPLHF. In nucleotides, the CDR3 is TGCGCCAGCAGCCCGGACAGCTCCTATAATTCACCCCTCCACTTT.